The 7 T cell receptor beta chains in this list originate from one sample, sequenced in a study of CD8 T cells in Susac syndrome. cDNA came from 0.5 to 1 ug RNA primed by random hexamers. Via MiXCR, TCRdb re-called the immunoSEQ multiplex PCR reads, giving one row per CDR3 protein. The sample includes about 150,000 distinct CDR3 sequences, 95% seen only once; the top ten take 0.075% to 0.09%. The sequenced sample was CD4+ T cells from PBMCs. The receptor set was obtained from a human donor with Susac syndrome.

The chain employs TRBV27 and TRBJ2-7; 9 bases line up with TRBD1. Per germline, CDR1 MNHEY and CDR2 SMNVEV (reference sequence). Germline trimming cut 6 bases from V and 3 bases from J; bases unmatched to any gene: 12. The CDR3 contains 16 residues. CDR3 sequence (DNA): TGTGCCAGCAGACAGGCCGGGACAGGGACCAGCTACGAGCAGTACTTC. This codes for CASRQAGTGTSYEQYF.

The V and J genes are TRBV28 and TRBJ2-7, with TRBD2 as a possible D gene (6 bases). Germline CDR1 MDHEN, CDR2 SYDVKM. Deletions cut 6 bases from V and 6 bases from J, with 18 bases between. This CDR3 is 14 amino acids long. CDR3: CASRRTSGGSEQYF. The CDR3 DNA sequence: TGTGCCAGCAGGCGGACGTCAGGAGGGTCCGAGCAGTACTTC.

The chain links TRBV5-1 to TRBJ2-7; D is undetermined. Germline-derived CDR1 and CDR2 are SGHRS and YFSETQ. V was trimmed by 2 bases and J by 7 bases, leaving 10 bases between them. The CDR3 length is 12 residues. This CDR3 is CASSFQESEQYF. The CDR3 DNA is TGCGCCAGCAGCTTCCAGGAGAGTGAGCAGTACTTC.

As DNA, the CDR3 is TGCGCCAGCAGCCCAGGGACAGGGGAATTGAACACTGAAGCTTTCTTT. This encodes CASSPGTGELNTEAFF. The chain carries TRBV5-1 and TRBJ1-1; 10 nucleotides align to TRBD1. The trim removed 4 bases at V and 0 bases at J, leaving 6 bases unmatched. CDR1 is SGHRS and CDR2 is YFSETQ in the germline V gene. This CDR3 spans 16 amino acids.

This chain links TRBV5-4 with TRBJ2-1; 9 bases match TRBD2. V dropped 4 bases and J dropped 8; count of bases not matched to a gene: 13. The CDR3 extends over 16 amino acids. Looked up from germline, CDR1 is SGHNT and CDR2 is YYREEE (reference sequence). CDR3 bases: TGTGCCAGCAGCCTCTCAGCGGGGGGAATTTTAGATGAGCAGTTCTTC. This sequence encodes CASSLSAGGILDEQFF.

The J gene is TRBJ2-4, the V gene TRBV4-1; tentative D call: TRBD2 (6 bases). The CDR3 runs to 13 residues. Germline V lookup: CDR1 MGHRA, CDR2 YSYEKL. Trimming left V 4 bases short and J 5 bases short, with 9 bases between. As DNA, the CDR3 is TGCGCCAGCAGCCGGGGGGACCAAAACATTCAGTACTTC. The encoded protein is CASSRGDQNIQYF.

The CDR3 spells CASRNLYSSGTEAFF. The CDR3 DNA reads TGCGCCAGCAGAAATCTCTACTCCTCGGGCACTGAAGCTTTCTTT. This chain joins TRBV4-1 and TRBJ1-1; D is unclear. The CDR3 totals 15 residues. CDR1 is MGHRA, CDR2 YSYEKL, per germline. The V and J ends lost 6 bases and 4 bases respectively, with 18 bases between them.